These 20 T cell receptor beta chains came from one sample sequenced in a study of T cells in tuberculosis. Libraries were prepared by immunoSEQ multiplex PCR; TCRdb keeps only in-frame clonotypes and omits some of them. Of about 23,000 clones listed, more than 95% are singletons. The specimen was PBMCs. Source of these receptors: a donor aged 10-35 years with latent tuberculosis or without tuberculosis infection.

The CDR3 loop is CASSLARTSGRVSTDTQYF. The CDR3 DNA is TGCGCCAGCAGCTTGGCCCGGACTAGCGGGAGGGTTAGCACAGATACGCAGTATTTT. The V call is TRBV5-1, the J call TRBJ2-3, with 15 bases that match TRBD2. This CDR3 comprises 19 residues. Germline-derived CDR1 and CDR2 are SGHRS and YFSETQ. After removal of 0 bases from V and 0 bases from J, the junction contained 5 bases not matched to a gene.

CDR3 DNA sequence: TGTGCCAGCAGTGAACGAGGGGGCACTGAAGCTTTCTTT. Amino acids: CASSERGGTEAFF. This chain links TRBV6-4 with TRBJ1-1; a possible D gene is TRBD1 (6 bases). Deletions cut 3 bases from V and 4 bases from J, with 9 bases between. There are 13 residues in the CDR3. CDR1 and CDR2 from the germline V gene are MRHNA and SNTAGT.

The J gene is TRBJ2-2, the V gene TRBV11-3; 7 nucleotides align to TRBD2. The CDR3 has 15 residues. V lost 5 bases, J lost 8 bases, and 11 bases stayed unmatched. Germline assignment: CDR1 SGHNT and CDR2 YENEEA. The CDR3 sequence: CASSLGLEFAGELFF. DNA for the CDR3: TGTGCCAGCAGCCTCGGACTAGAGTTTGCGGGGGAGCTGTTTTTT.

This rearrangement joins TRBV6-1 to TRBJ1-1, with D tentatively TRBD1 (6 bases). Trimming removed 3 bases at V and 5 bases at J, with 7 bases between. The CDR3 runs 12 residues. CDR1 and CDR2 from the germline V gene are MNHNS and SASEGT. This CDR3 is CASSETGTEAFF. CDR3 DNA sequence: TGTGCCAGCAGTGAGACAGGAACTGAAGCTTTCTTT.

The rearrangement uses TRBV27 and TRBJ2-7, with a possible D match to TRBD2 (6 bases). This CDR3 comprises 16 residues. CDR1 MNHEY and CDR2 SMNVEV come from the germline V gene (reference sequence). V shed 1 base and J shed 4 bases, with 17 bases lying between them. The CDR3 sequence is CASSLYAGRIIYEQYF. CDR3 bases: TGTGCCAGCAGTTTATACGCAGGGAGGATAATTTACGAGCAGTACTTC.

V usage is TRBV7-8 and J usage is TRBJ2-2; possibly TRBD2 for D (6 bases). The V and J ends lost 4 bases and 7 bases respectively, with 19 bases between them. The CDR3 length is 16 residues. The germline CDR1 and CDR2 sequences are SGHVS and FQNEAQ. The chain's CDR3 is CASSSNRDFPHGELFF. The CDR3 nucleotides read TGTGCCAGCAGCTCAAACCGGGACTTCCCACACGGGGAGCTGTTTTTT.

This rearrangement joins TRBV6-5 to TRBJ2-7, with D possibly matching TRBD2 (5 bases). The CDR3 extends over 15 amino acids. The V end lost 3 bases, the J end lost 2 bases, and 14 bases lay between the germline ends. Per the germline V gene, CDR1 is MNHEY and CDR2 is SVGAGI. The CDR3 bases are TGTGCCAGCAGTTATTCGGGGTATAGCACCTACGAGCAGTACTTC. It specifies CASSYSGYSTYEQYF.

The CDR3 spells CASSLAPGLAAPTDTQYF. The CDR3 coding sequence is TGTGCCAGCAGCTTAGCACCGGGACTAGCGGCCCCCACAGATACGCAGTATTTT. The chain couples TRBV11-2 to TRBJ2-3; 11 bases are a match to TRBD2. J gave up 2 bases and V 1 base, and 8 bases lay outside the gene matches. The CDR3 length is 18 residues. The germline V gene encodes CDR1 SGHAT and CDR2 FQNNGV.

The chain links TRBV7-9 to TRBJ1-1, with 11 bases fitting TRBD1. V lost 7 bases, J lost 5 bases, and 12 bases stayed unmatched. Germline CDR1 is SEHNR and CDR2 is FQNEAQ (reference sequence). The CDR3 sequence is 16 residues long. The CDR3 region has the DNA TGTGCCAGCATCCTTACCCGGGACAGGGGGTTGACTGAAGCTTTCTTT. Protein: CASILTRDRGLTEAFF.

The J gene is TRBJ2-4, the V gene TRBV5-4, with TRBD1 identical over 9 bases. Unmatched junction bases numbered 5, after V lost 3 bases and J lost 1 base. CDR1 SGHNT and CDR2 YYREEE come from the germline V gene (reference sequence). This CDR3 is built from 16 residues. The DNA of the CDR3 is TGTGCCAGCAGCTGGCTGACAGGGGGTGCCAAAAACATTCAGTACTTC. This translates into CASSWLTGGAKNIQYF.

This chain uses TRBV7-8 with TRBJ1-2; a possible D gene is TRBD1 (5 bases). Germline values: CDR1 SGHVS, CDR2 FQNEAQ. This CDR3 is 17 amino acids long. The germline V and J ends were trimmed by 7 bases and 5 bases, with 26 bases remaining between them. The CDR3 loop reads CASTHLNRPRKGYGYTF. CDR3 sequence (DNA): TGTGCCAGCACCCACCTCAATCGGCCCCGAAAGGGGTATGGCTACACCTTC.

The genes are TRBV6-6 and TRBJ1-5; D possibly corresponds to TRBD1 (6 bases). V was clipped by 6 bases and J by 1 base, with 13 bases between them. The CDR3 loop spans 15 amino acids. The germline CDR1 and CDR2 sequences are MNHNY and SVGAGI (reference sequence). The CDR3 DNA is TGTGCCAGCAGACCCAACAGGGCGAGCAATCAGCCCCAGCATTTT. It translates to CASRPNRASNQPQHF.

The V call is TRBV7-6, the J call TRBJ1-6; D remains unclear. From germline, CDR1 is SGHVS and CDR2 FNYEAQ. The CDR3 has 15 residues. V lost 3 bases, J lost 1 base, and 7 bases lay in between. This chain's CDR3 is CASSLTNSYNSPLHF. CDR3 sequence (DNA): TGTGCCAGCAGCTTGACTAATTCCTATAATTCACCCCTCCACTTT.

This chain connects TRBV25-1 to TRBJ2-5, with a possible D match to TRBD1 (6 bases). This CDR3 comprises 17 residues. The V gene's germline CDR1 is MGHDK and CDR2 SYGVNS. The V gene lost 6 bases and the J gene lost 2 bases, with 22 bases spanning the gap. CDR3 bases: TGTGCCAGCAGGGCTGACTCAAGGACAGCTAAACAAGAGACCCAGTACTTC. Protein: CASRADSRTAKQETQYF. Full variable domain (missing parts from reference TRBV25-1 and TRBJ2-5): EADIYQTPRYLVIGTGKKITLECSQTMGHDKMYWYQQDPGMELHLIHYSYGVNSTEKGDLSSESTVSRIRTEHFPLTLESARPSHTSQYLCASRADSRTAKQETQYFGPGTRLLVL.

The rearrangement joins TRBV6-5 to TRBJ2-7, with 8 bases fitting TRBD2. The germline V gene encodes CDR1 MNHEY and CDR2 SVGAGI. With V trimmed by 4 bases and J by 7 bases, 9 bases remained unmatched. The length of the CDR3 is 14 residues. CDR3: CASSSTGGPGEQYF. The CDR3 region has the DNA TGTGCCAGCAGTTCTACGGGAGGGCCTGGTGAGCAGTACTTC.

V is TRBV27 and J is TRBJ2-1; 13 bases are shared with TRBD2. This CDR3 is built from 16 residues. Germline CDR1 MNHEY, CDR2 SMNVEV (reference sequence). J was trimmed by 7 bases and V by 6 bases; bases with no gene match: 9. The CDR3 DNA sequence: TGTGCCAGCAGCCAACCCAGACTAGCGGGAGGTAATGAGCAGTTCTTC. It yields the protein CASSQPRLAGGNEQFF.

The chain couples TRBV19 to TRBJ2-7, with 7 bases that match TRBD2. Germline V gives CDR1 LNHDA, CDR2 SQIVND (reference sequence). J was trimmed by 2 bases and V by 3 bases; bases with no gene match: 7. This CDR3 is built from 15 residues. CDR3 residues: CASSIGGGPAYEQYF. CDR3 coding DNA: TGTGCCAGTAGTATTGGCGGGGGACCCGCCTACGAGCAGTACTTC. The entire variable domain, with the rest obtained from reference TRBV19 and TRBJ2-7, is as follows: DGGITQSPKYLFRKEGQNVTLSCEQNLNHDAMYWYRQDPGQGLRLIYYSQIVNDFQKGDIAEGYSVSREKKESFPLTVTSAQKNPTAFYLCASSIGGGPAYEQYFGPGTRLTVT.

The chain carries TRBV30 and TRBJ2-3; 13 bases match TRBD2. Per the germline V gene, CDR1 is GTSNPN and CDR2 is SVGIG (reference sequence). This CDR3 has 16 amino acids. The junction had 7 bases not matched to a gene; V was cut back by 2 bases and J by 5 bases. This CDR3 reads CAWSPIGLAGEDTQYF. The CDR3 DNA reads TGTGCCTGGAGTCCCATAGGACTAGCGGGGGAAGATACGCAGTATTTT.

This clone was counted once. This chain joins TRBV11-3 and TRBJ2-2, with D maybe TRBD1 (5 bases). Germline V gene lookup returns CDR1 SGHNT and CDR2 YENEEA. The V and J ends lost 5 bases and 7 bases respectively, with 14 bases between them. The CDR3 extends over 14 amino acids. The DNA for the CDR3 is TGTGCCAGCAGCCCCAGGGATAGGATCGGGGAGCTGTTTTTT. The encoded protein is CASSPRDRIGELFF.

The rearrangement joins TRBV11-2 to TRBJ2-7, with TRBD1 matching 10 bases. Trimming removed 5 bases from V and 0 bases from J; junction bases left unmatched: 10. Germline V CDR1 and CDR2: SGHAT, FQNNGV. This CDR3 contains 17 residues. The CDR3 reads CASSPINRDRGSYEQYF. The CDR3 DNA follows: TGTGCCAGCAGCCCCATAAACCGGGACAGGGGCTCCTACGAGCAGTACTTC.